Listed below are T cell receptor beta chains from one sample, sequenced in a study of blood T cell repertoires in COVID-19. Some clones are missing from TCRdb's copy, which holds only in-frame ones; the method was immunoSEQ multiplex PCR. The sample includes 200,000 to 250,000 clones, more than 75% of them seen just once. Sequencing input: peripheral blood. Source of these receptors: a woman in her 70s with COVID-19, enrolled during active disease. Each CDR3 is given without its conserved first and last residue. The size field is filled for only some rows; it gives once, few, many or a size class.

CDR3	J	V	size
ASSLYQTGFSYNSPLH	TRBJ1-6	TRBV27	NA
ASSSVPPITPGVGANVLT	TRBJ2-6	TRBV27	NA
ATSRQRGSTDTQY	TRBJ2-3	TRBV15	NA
ASSHRQGQVETQY	TRBJ2-5	TRBV5-1	NA
ASSPSQLFYEQY	TRBJ2-7	TRBV18	NA
ASSQGQGFNTDTQY	TRBJ2-3	TRBV4-2	once
ASSLERDRAEAF	TRBJ1-1	TRBV5-1	NA
ASSQGSGEYAQY	TRBJ2-3	TRBV3-1/TRBV3-2	once
ATSATPGTSTYEQY	TRBJ2-7	TRBV24-1	NA
ASRPLRGVTYEQY	TRBJ2-7	TRBV28	NA
ASSYPGQGLYEQY	TRBJ2-7	TRBV6-2/TRBV6-3	few
ASSPRPSVADTQY	TRBJ2-3	TRBV7-2	once
ASSQQASANTGELF	TRBJ2-2	TRBV4-2	NA
ASSLRRQGPARQPQH	TRBJ1-5	TRBV7-2	NA
ATSDLIRDNEQF	TRBJ2-1	TRBV24-1	NA
ASSPGQGYGYT	TRBJ1-2	TRBV4-3	NA
ASRARGYSNQPQH	TRBJ1-5	TRBV5-8	NA
ASSLAGAAF	TRBJ1-1	TRBV11-2	NA
ASSPRRDTGPNSPLH	TRBJ1-6	TRBV18	few
ASSPQAKNIQY	TRBJ2-4	TRBV12-3/TRBV12-4	NA
ASSRVRGPYEQY	TRBJ2-7	TRBV6-2/TRBV6-3	NA
ASSLWGRNYEQY	TRBJ2-7	TRBV27	few
ASSRKGGVMNTEAF	TRBJ1-1	TRBV7-9	NA
ASSGRGSYEQY	TRBJ2-7	TRBV6-5	NA
ASSLGGSRTEAF	TRBJ1-1	TRBV28	once
ASSLEGDIQY	TRBJ2-4	TRBV5-1	NA
ASNPQGRGTDTQY	TRBJ2-3	TRBV28	NA
ASSYPQEASTEAF	TRBJ1-1	TRBV6-6	NA
ASSTRTGWETQY	TRBJ2-5	TRBV28	NA
SVEEQGAGEQY	TRBJ2-7	TRBV29-1	NA
ASSPDRGAGYT	TRBJ1-2	TRBV7-6	NA
AWSVGARPAGANTEAF	TRBJ1-1	TRBV30	NA
SVPDRDSYEQY	TRBJ2-7	TRBV29-1	NA
ASSLARQGYGYT	TRBJ1-2	TRBV28	NA
ASSKDPIEDEQF	TRBJ2-1	TRBV21-1	few
AWSRRQLTRPLH	TRBJ1-6	TRBV30	NA
ASSTSGGFQPQH	TRBJ1-5	TRBV19	NA
ASSRTGLAGEETQY	TRBJ2-5	TRBV28	NA
ASSPLIGLADTDTQY	TRBJ2-3	TRBV6-2/TRBV6-3	NA
ASSFGLAEQETQY	TRBJ2-5	TRBV5-6	NA
ASSLSGGNYEQY	TRBJ2-7	TRBV6-5	NA
ASRSTGGAEAF	TRBJ1-1	TRBV7-2	NA
ASSDRGRSYEQY	TRBJ2-7	TRBV6-5	NA
ASSLALLYEQY	TRBJ2-7	TRBV11-2	once
ASSQDTGLGSNTEAF	TRBJ1-1	TRBV4-3	NA
ASSLGVRKNTEAF	TRBJ1-1	TRBV5-1	few
ASSPAVSGHYGYT	TRBJ1-2	TRBV28	NA
ASGSLPGTGGSNEQF	TRBJ2-1	TRBV12-5	NA
ASSQDPNRVMKLF	TRBJ1-4	TRBV4-1	NA
ASSEGGGNTEAF	TRBJ1-1	TRBV2	NA
ASSGRSGAIDEQF	TRBJ2-1	TRBV2	NA